The 23 T cell receptor beta chains reported below all come from one sample, sequenced in a study of blood T cell repertoires in COVID-19. Using immunoSEQ multiplex PCR, the repertoire was profiled, and TCRdb retains in-frame clones only, with some absent. Found here are approximately 200,000 clones, roughly nine tenths of them singletons; the top ten hold around 3.2%. Sequencing was carried out using PBMCs or T cells enriched from blood (not recorded which). The receptors were sampled from a woman aged 18-29 years in a cohort exposed to, infected with or recovered from COVID-19 (not recorded which).

CDR3 amino acids: CASKLAGLLSGYGYTF. DNA of the CDR3: TGTGCCAGTAAATTGGCAGGCCTTCTAAGTGGGTATGGCTACACCTTC. The chain carries TRBV19 and TRBJ1-2; D unclear. The germline gives CDR1 LNHDA, CDR2 SQIVND (reference sequence). CDR3 length equals 16 residues. The germline V and J ends were trimmed by 7 bases and 5 bases, with 23 bases remaining between them.

The chain recombines TRBV10-1 with TRBJ2-2; the D gene is possibly TRBD1 (6 bases). This CDR3 is 15 amino acids long. V was cut by 6 bases and J by 0 bases, with 11 bases left in between. Germline V CDR1 and CDR2: WNHNN, SYGVQD (reference sequence). CDR3 in DNA: TGCGCCAGCAGCGCGGACAGAACGAACACCGGGGAGCTGTTTTTT. The encoded protein is CASSADRTNTGELFF.

The V gene is TRBV11-2, the J gene TRBJ2-2; D gene unclear. Germline values: CDR1 SGHAT, CDR2 FQNNGV. The CDR3 consists of 15 residues. Trimming took off 5 bases at V and 3 bases at J, with 13 bases between the two ends. Written as DNA, the CDR3 is TGTGCCAGCAGCCCACCGGGTGGGTACACCGGGGAGCTGTTTTTT. It is translated as CASSPPGGYTGELFF.

This chain joins TRBV6-1 and TRBJ2-3; 7 nucleotides agree with TRBD2. V was pared by 1 base and J by 2 bases, with 3 bases of the junction left unmatched. The CDR3 is 15 amino acids. From germline, CDR1 is MNHNS and CDR2 SASEGT. The chain's CDR3 is CASSEVGGNTDTQYF. The CDR3 DNA follows: TGTGCCAGCAGTGAAGTCGGGGGGAACACAGATACGCAGTATTTT.

The rearrangement joins TRBV2 to TRBJ2-2; 8 nucleotides agree with TRBD2. V shed 10 bases, J shed 4 bases, and the junction held 11 bases outside the gene matches. CDR1 and CDR2 from the germline V gene are SNHLY and FYNNEI. This CDR3 is 15 amino acids long. The CDR3 DNA follows: TGTGCCACCACTTGGGAGCGGGGGAGCACCGGGGAGCTGTTTTTT. Its protein is CATTWERGSTGELFF. The full variable domain, in which reference TRBV2 and TRBJ2-2 provide the parts outside the CDR3, is EPEVTQTPSHQVTQMGQEVILRCVPISNHLYFYWYRQILGQKVEFLVSFYNNEISEKSEIFDDQFSVERPDGSNFTLKIRSTKLEDSAMYFCATTWERGSTGELFFGEGSRLTVL.

This rearrangement joins TRBV15 to TRBJ1-6; D may be TRBD1 (6 bases). Trimming removed 3 bases at V and 11 bases at J, with 29 bases between. The germline V gene encodes CDR1 LNHNV and CDR2 YYDKDF (reference sequence). The CDR3 extends over 19 amino acids. DNA for the CDR3: TGTGCCACCAGCAGGACACCGGGATCAGGGGCGAAATATAAGGCACCCCTCCACTTT. It translates to CATSRTPGSGAKYKAPLHF.

The count of this clone is one. The chain has TRBV25-1 and TRBJ2-3, with D perhaps matching TRBD1 (5 bases). The germline gives CDR1 MGHDK, CDR2 SYGVNS. CDR3 length equals 15 residues. The V gene lost 1 base and the J gene lost 6 bases, with 14 bases spanning the gap. CDR3 in amino acids: CASSEWGSPHDTQYF. CDR3 sequence (DNA): TGTGCCAGCAGTGAATGGGGCAGCCCACACGATACGCAGTATTTT.

The CDR3, as DNA: TGTGCCAGCAGCCAAGGGACAGGGAACTATGGCTACACCTTC. Residues: CASSQGTGNYGYTF. V and J are TRBV14 and TRBJ1-2, with 8 bases aligning to TRBD1. This CDR3 comprises 14 residues. Germline lookup yields CDR1 SGHDN and CDR2 FVKESK. The junction had 0 bases not matched to a gene; V was cut back by 1 base and J by 2 bases.

This chain joins TRBV6-4 and TRBJ1-1, with a possible D match to TRBD1 (5 bases). The germline V gene encodes CDR1 MRHNA and CDR2 SNTAGT. CDR3 size: 18 residues. The V end was cut by 3 bases, the J end by 4 bases, with 24 bases between. CDR3 sequence reads: CASSETEGAPSPFTEAFF. In DNA form, the CDR3 reads TGTGCCAGCAGTGAAACGGAAGGGGCACCTTCCCCTTTCACTGAAGCTTTCTTT.

This chain joins TRBV28 and TRBJ2-3; TRBD2 matches at 7 bases. Germline CDR1 MDHEN, CDR2 SYDVKM. The CDR3 length is 14 residues. V lost 7 bases, J lost 0 bases, and 4 bases stayed unmatched. CDR3 nucleotide sequence: TGTGCCAGCACCAGAGCGGGGAGCACAGATACGCAGTATTTT. Translation: CASTRAGSTDTQYF.

The genes are TRBV2 and TRBJ1-1, with TRBD1 matching 7 bases. Germline V lookup: CDR1 SNHLY, CDR2 FYNNEI. The ends lost 6 bases at V and 2 bases at J; junction bases unmatched: 3. There are 13 residues in the CDR3. The CDR3 spells CASRGQRNTEAFF. CDR3 nucleotides: TGTGCCAGCAGGGGACAGAGAAACACTGAAGCTTTCTTT.

The CDR3, as DNA: TGTGCCAGCAGCCTAGACAACTACGAGCAGTACTTC. Translated: CASSLDNYEQYF. The rearrangement joins TRBV16 to TRBJ2-7, with D unresolved. Germline V gene sequence: CDR1 KGHSY, CDR2 FQNENV. The V gene lost 4 bases and the J gene lost 3 bases, with 7 bases spanning the gap. CDR3 length: 12 amino acids. Full variable domain (missing parts from reference TRBV16 and TRBJ2-7): GEEVAQTPKHLVRGEGQKAKLYCAPIKGHSYVFWYQQVLKNEFKFLISFQNENVFDETGMPKERFSAKCLPNSPCSLEIQATKLEDSAVYFCASSLDNYEQYFGPGTRLTVT.

The chain uses TRBV11-2 and TRBJ2-3, with 8 nucleotides matching TRBD2. The CDR3 is 17 residues long. With V trimmed by 0 bases and J by 4 bases, 9 bases remained unmatched. Germline assignment: CDR1 SGHAT and CDR2 FQNNGV. The CDR3 DNA reads TGTGCCAGCAGCTTAGACCTAAGCGGGAGTTGGGCAGATACGCAGTATTTT. Amino acid sequence: CASSLDLSGSWADTQYF.

This chain connects TRBV2 to TRBJ2-5, with 7 bases matching TRBD1. Germline CDR1 reads SNHLY; CDR2 reads FYNNEI. J lost 13 bases, V lost 8 bases, and 19 bases had no gene match. CDR3 size: 14 residues. CDR3 region: CASGTAGHSGFLYF. The CDR3 DNA sequence: TGTGCCAGCGGGACAGCCGGCCACTCTGGTTTCTTGTACTTC.

The rearrangement links TRBV4-1 to TRBJ2-7, with D perhaps TRBD2 (6 bases). The germline V and J ends were trimmed by 4 bases and 2 bases, with 15 bases remaining between them. CDR1 is MGHRA and CDR2 is YSYEKL in the germline V gene. The CDR3 loop spans 15 amino acids. In DNA form, the CDR3 reads TGCGCCAGCAGCCTCAGTTGGACTAATGCCTACGAGCAGTACTTC. Residues: CASSLSWTNAYEQYF.

The chain is built from TRBV27 and TRBJ2-5, with 14 nucleotides matching TRBD2. From germline, CDR1 is MNHEY and CDR2 SMNVEV (reference sequence). V lost 5 bases to trimming and J lost 4 bases; unmatched junction nucleotides: 6. The CDR3 has 16 residues. The CDR3 coding sequence is TGTGCCAGCAGTCCCATTGGACTAGCGGGAGGAGAGACCCAGTACTTC. Amino acid sequence: CASSPIGLAGGETQYF.

The chain links TRBV5-1 to TRBJ1-2; D remains ambiguous. V was cut by 3 bases and J by 2 bases, with 8 bases left in between. Germline V gene data show CDR1 as SGHRS and CDR2 as YFSETQ. The CDR3 extends over 13 amino acids. The CDR3 sequence: CASSSSVNYGYTF. CDR3 DNA: TGCGCCAGCAGCTCTTCGGTAAACTATGGCTACACCTTC.

This clone was seen more than once but under ten times. The gene calls are TRBV10-1 and TRBJ2-7; TRBD1 is a possible D gene (5 bases). The CDR3 totals 17 residues. Germline CDR1 WNHNN, CDR2 SYGVQD (reference sequence). V lost 1 base, J lost 3 bases, and 19 bases lay in between. The CDR3 region has the DNA TGCGCCAGCAGTGAGTGGGGCCAGGCCAGTAAATGCTACGAGCAGTACTTC. Translating gives CASSEWGQASKCYEQYF.

V usage is TRBV5-1 and J usage is TRBJ1-3; D is unresolved. The CDR3 spans 15 residues. Germline V gene lookup returns CDR1 SGHRS and CDR2 YFSETQ. V shed 0 bases and J shed 2 bases, with 9 bases lying between them. CDR3 sequence (DNA): TGCGCCAGCAGCTTGGTAGCGACAACTGGAAACACCATATATTTT. Encoded protein: CASSLVATTGNTIYF.

V is TRBV10-3 and J is TRBJ2-1; D may be TRBD2 (6 bases). Looked up from germline, CDR1 is ENHRY and CDR2 is SYGVKD. CDR3 length: 14 amino acids. V was clipped by 7 bases and J by 1 base, with 11 bases between them. CDR3 amino acids: CAINNGSSYNEQFF. The CDR3 nucleotides are TGTGCCATCAATAACGGGAGTTCCTACAATGAGCAGTTCTTC.

This rearrangement joins TRBV3-1 (or the pseudogene TRBV3-2) to TRBJ2-7, with 7 nucleotides matching TRBD1. Germline-derived CDR1 and CDR2 are LGHDT and YNNKEL (reference sequence). The CDR3 length is 14 residues. Germline trimming cut 1 base from V and 3 bases from J; bases unmatched to any gene: 3. Written as DNA, the CDR3 is TGTGCCAGCAGCCAAGGGACAGGAGGCTACGAGCAGTACTTC. Protein product: CASSQGTGGYEQYF.

The genes are TRBV10-2 and TRBJ1-5; TRBD1 matches at 9 bases. There are 17 residues in the CDR3. Losses at the gene ends were 3 bases for V and 2 bases for J; bases not matched to a gene: 8. Germline V gives CDR1 WSHSY, CDR2 SAAADI. The CDR3 reads CASSEPGQGLGNQPQHF. The CDR3 bases are TGCGCCAGCAGTGAACCGGGACAGGGCTTGGGCAATCAGCCCCAGCATTTT.

The chain carries TRBV11-2 and TRBJ1-3; perhaps TRBD1 as D (6 bases). V was pared by 3 bases and J by 0 bases, with 12 bases between. The V gene's germline CDR1 is SGHAT and CDR2 FQNNGV. The CDR3 consists of 16 residues. The CDR3: CASSFTTGLSGNTIYF. As DNA, the CDR3 is TGTGCCAGCAGCTTCACCACAGGGCTCTCTGGAAACACCATATATTTT.